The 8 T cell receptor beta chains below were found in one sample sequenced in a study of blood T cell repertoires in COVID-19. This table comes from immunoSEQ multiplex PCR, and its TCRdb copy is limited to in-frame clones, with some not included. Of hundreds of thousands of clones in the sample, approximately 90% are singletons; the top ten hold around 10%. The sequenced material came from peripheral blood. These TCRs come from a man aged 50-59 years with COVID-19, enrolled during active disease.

CDR3 in amino acids: CASSAGVSTDTQYF. In DNA form, the CDR3 reads TGTGCCAGCTCTGCGGGGGTCAGCACAGATACGCAGTATTTT. The V gene is TRBV7-3, the J gene TRBJ2-3; 7 nucleotides align to TRBD2. From germline, CDR1 is SGHTA and CDR2 FQGTGA. V was pared by 8 bases and J by 0 bases, with 5 bases of the junction left unmatched. The CDR3 has 14 amino acids.

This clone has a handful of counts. The CDR3 DNA reads as TGTGCCTGGAGTCCAGGGGCTCGCAACTATGGCTACACCTTC. This encodes CAWSPGARNYGYTF. The rearrangement joins TRBV30 to TRBJ1-2; the D gene is possibly TRBD1 (6 bases). This CDR3 contains 14 residues. The V gene lost 2 bases and the J gene lost 2 bases, with 12 bases spanning the gap. CDR1 GTSNPN and CDR2 SVGIG come from the germline V gene (reference sequence).

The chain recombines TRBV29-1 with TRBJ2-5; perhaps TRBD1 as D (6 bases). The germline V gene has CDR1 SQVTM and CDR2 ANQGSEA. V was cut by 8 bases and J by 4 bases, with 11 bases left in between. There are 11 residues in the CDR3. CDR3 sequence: CSTGHRETQYF. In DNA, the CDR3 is TGCAGCACGGGACATCGAGAGACCCAGTACTTC.

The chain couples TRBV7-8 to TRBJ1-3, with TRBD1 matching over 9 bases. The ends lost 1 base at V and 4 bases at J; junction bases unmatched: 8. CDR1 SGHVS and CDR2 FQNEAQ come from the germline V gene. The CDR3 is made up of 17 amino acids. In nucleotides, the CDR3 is TGTGCCAGCAGCTTAGTGGGGACAGGGCCAGCAGGAAACACCATATATTTT. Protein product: CASSLVGTGPAGNTIYF.

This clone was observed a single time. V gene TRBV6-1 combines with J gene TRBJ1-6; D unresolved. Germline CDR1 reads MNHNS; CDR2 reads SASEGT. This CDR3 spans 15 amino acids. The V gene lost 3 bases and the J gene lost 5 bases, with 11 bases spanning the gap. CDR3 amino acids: CASSDITADNSPLHF. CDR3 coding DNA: TGTGCCAGCAGTGATATTACAGCCGATAATTCACCCCTCCACTTT.

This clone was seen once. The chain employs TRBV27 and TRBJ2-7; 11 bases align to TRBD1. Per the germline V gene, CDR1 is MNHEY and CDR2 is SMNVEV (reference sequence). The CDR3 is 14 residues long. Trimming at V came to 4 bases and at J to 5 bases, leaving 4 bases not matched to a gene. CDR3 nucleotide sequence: TGTGCCAGCAGTTCGGGACAGGGGGTAAACGAGCAGTACTTC. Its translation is CASSSGQGVNEQYF.

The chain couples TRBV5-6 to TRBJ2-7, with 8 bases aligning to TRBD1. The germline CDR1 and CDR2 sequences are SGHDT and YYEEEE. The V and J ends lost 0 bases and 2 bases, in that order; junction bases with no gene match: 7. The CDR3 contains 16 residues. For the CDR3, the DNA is TGTGCCAGCAGCTTGGGCGGGACAGGTTTTACCTACGAGCAGTACTTC. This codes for CASSLGGTGFTYEQYF.

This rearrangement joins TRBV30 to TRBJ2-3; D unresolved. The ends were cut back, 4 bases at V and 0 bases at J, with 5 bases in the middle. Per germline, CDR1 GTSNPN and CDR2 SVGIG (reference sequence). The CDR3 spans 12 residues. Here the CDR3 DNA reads TGTGCCTGGACCAGGAGCACAGATACGCAGTATTTT. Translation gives CAWTRSTDTQYF. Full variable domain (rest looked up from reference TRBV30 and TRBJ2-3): SQTIHQWPATLVQPVGSPLSLECTVEGTSNPNLYWYRQAAGRGLQLLFYSVGIGQISSEVPQNLSASRPQDRQFILSSKKLLLSDSGFYLCAWTRSTDTQYFGPGTRLTVL.